The rows below give T cell receptor beta chains drawn from one sample of a study of regulatory T cells in long-lasting Graves disease. TCRdb passed the reads through MiXCR, listing each CDR3 protein once. The sample includes about a thousand distinct CDR3 sequences, 70% to 80% of them seen just once. The sequenced sample was peripheral blood mononuclear cells (PBMCs), obtained with antithyroid drug treatment, in newly diagnosed or persistent Graves disease (not recorded which). The receptors were sampled from a woman aged 25-40 years with Graves disease. Both conserved end residues are part of each CDR3. The D gene is left open where the match is weak. Size tells how often a clone was seen (once, few, many) or the class of an expanded clone, and some rows leave it out.

>NA|TRBJ2-3|TRBD2|TRBV12-3/TRBV12-4
CASTLGGVDTQYF
TGTGCCAGCACCCTGGGAGGGGTCGATACGCAGTATTTT
>few|TRBJ1-3|NA|TRBV4-1
CASSQSLPTGNTIYF
TGCGCCAGCAGCCAATCGCTTCCAACTGGAAACACCATATATTTT
>NA|TRBJ1-4|NA|TRBV28
CASSWEGDLNEKLFF
TGTGCCAGCAGTTGGGAGGGGGACCTTAATGAAAAACTGTTTTTT
>NA|TRBJ2-7|TRBD1|TRBV29-1
CSVGLDRGFDEQYF
TGCAGCGTTGGTTTGGACAGGGGGTTCGACGAGCAGTACTTC
>NA|TRBJ2-7|NA|TRBV4-2
CASSRGGSGSYEQYF
TGTGCCAGCAGCCGAGGGGGTAGTGGGTCCTACGAGCAGTACTTC
>once|TRBJ2-7|TRBD1|TRBV28
CASSFSDRGTYEQYF
TGTGCCAGCAGTTTCTCGGACAGGGGGACGTACGAGCAGTACTTC
>NA|TRBJ1-2|TRBD1|TRBV7-3
CASSLGDRGLSGYTF
TGTGCCAGCAGCTTAGGGGACAGGGGGCTCTCTGGCTACACCTTC
>NA|TRBJ1-6|TRBD1|TRBV5-5
CASSLGQGVFSLHF
TGTGCCAGCAGCTTGGGGCAGGGGGTTTTTTCCCTCCACTTT
>NA|TRBJ1-1|NA|TRBV7-8
CASSLTGGTEAFF
TGTGCCAGCAGCTTAACCGGGGGCACTGAAGCTTTCTTT
>NA|TRBJ2-5|NA|TRBV28
CASSGDDQETQYF
TGTGCCAGCAGTGGGGACGACCAAGAGACCCAGTACTTC
>NA|TRBJ2-1|NA|TRBV19
CASSIDYNEQFF
TGTGCCAGTAGTATCGACTACAATGAGCAGTTCTTC
>NA|TRBJ2-5|TRBD1|TRBV5-1
CASSDTGGSETQYF
TGCGCCAGCAGCGACACAGGGGGCTCTGAGACCCAGTACTTC
>once|TRBJ2-1|NA|TRBV11-2
CASSLIAVGYNEQFF
TGTGCCAGCAGCTTAATCGCAGTCGGCTACAATGAGCAGTTCTTC